Below are 12 T cell receptor beta chains sequenced from a single sample in a study of blood T cell repertoires in COVID-19. Assay: immunoSEQ multiplex PCR; the TCRdb copy retains only in-frame clones and omits some. The sample shows 330,000 or so clones, about 91% of them seen only once. The source material was peripheral blood. These TCRs come from a man younger than 40 with COVID-19, enrolled during active disease.

This clone was picked up one time. The chain couples TRBV5-1 to TRBJ2-1, with D possibly TRBD1 on 6 matching bases. V was pared by 2 bases and J by 6 bases, with 12 bases between. The CDR3 spans 14 residues. The germline gives CDR1 SGHRS, CDR2 YFSETQ. For the CDR3, the DNA is TGCGCCAGCAGCTTAGCAGGGACACCCAATGAGCAGTTCTTC. Protein: CASSLAGTPNEQFF. The entire variable domain, with the rest obtained from reference TRBV5-1 and TRBJ2-1, is as follows: KAGVTQTPRYLIKTRGQQVTLSCSPISGHRSVSWYQQTPGQGLQFLFEYFSETQRNKGNFPGRFSGRQFSNSRSEMNVSTLELGDSALYLCASSLAGTPNEQFFGPGTRLTVL.

This clone appeared a few times. The V call is TRBV7-2, the J call TRBJ2-3, with TRBD2 matching 8 bases. The CDR3 spans 17 residues. Germline V gives CDR1 SGHTA, CDR2 FQGNSA. V trimming: 5 bases; J trimming: 0 bases; junction bases outside the gene matches: 10. CDR3 loop: CASSTIASGLSTDTQYF. Written as DNA, the CDR3 is TGTGCCAGCAGCACGATAGCTAGCGGGCTAAGCACAGATACGCAGTATTTT.

The chain employs TRBV9 and TRBJ2-1; 7 bases fit TRBD2. This CDR3 is 17 amino acids long. The J segment lost 5 bases and the V segment lost 0 bases, leaving 11 bases of the junction unmatched. From germline, CDR1 is SGDLS and CDR2 YYNGEE. The CDR3 spells CASSVATQYAGDNEQFF. The CDR3, as DNA: TGTGCCAGCAGCGTAGCTACTCAGTACGCGGGGGACAATGAGCAGTTCTTC.

This clone was seen just once. The V and J genes are TRBV4-3 and TRBJ1-2; perhaps TRBD1 as D (5 bases). The CDR3 totals 16 residues. Looked up from germline, CDR1 is LGHNA and CDR2 is YSLEER. V was clipped by 0 bases and J by 9 bases, with 20 bases between them. CDR3 region: CASSQDLGGGRYSYTF. The DNA for the CDR3 is TGCGCCAGCAGCCAAGATCTTGGCGGGGGGAGGTATAGCTACACCTTC.

The chain links TRBV5-3 to TRBJ2-7; D remains ambiguous. TRBV5-3 is labeled an ORF, and its function is uncertain. Trimming pared 0 bases from V and 3 bases from J, leaving 19 bases between. This CDR3 spans 17 amino acids. CDR3 DNA sequence: TGTGCCAGAAGCTTGGGGCACCTCCCAAACTATCTCTACGAGCAGTACTTC. It specifies CARSLGHLPNYLYEQYF.

The chain has TRBV5-6 and TRBJ2-7, with TRBD1 identical over 7 bases. This CDR3 is built from 12 residues. Per germline, CDR1 SGHDT and CDR2 YYEEEE. J was trimmed by 6 bases and V by 4 bases; bases with no gene match: 4. CDR3 nucleotides: TGTGCCAGCAGCATCAGGGGGTTCGAGCAGTACTTC. Its translation is CASSIRGFEQYF. Drawing the rest from reference TRBV5-6 and TRBJ2-7, the complete variable domain is DAGVTQSPTHLIKTRGQQVTLRCSPKSGHDTVSWYQQALGQGPQFIFQYYEEEERQRGNFPDRFSGHQFPNYSSELNVNALLLGDSALYLCASSIRGFEQYFGPGTRLTVT.

Ten or more counts support this clone. The J gene is TRBJ2-1, the V gene TRBV30, with 8 positions matching TRBD1. Germline assignment: CDR1 GTSNPN and CDR2 SVGIG (reference sequence). The CDR3 runs 14 residues. With 0 bases clipped from V and 15 bases from J, the junction kept 13 bases outside the gene matches. The CDR3 sequence is CAWSVAPGQGRPFF. The CDR3 region has the DNA TGTGCCTGGAGTGTAGCCCCCGGACAGGGTCGGCCGTTCTTC.

Here the CDR3 DNA reads TGTGCCAGCAGCTCCTTCGAGGCTTACTATGGCTACACCTTC. Protein sequence: CASSSFEAYYGYTF. The chain couples TRBV7-9 to TRBJ1-2; the D is unclear. CDR1 is SEHNR and CDR2 is FQNEAQ in the germline V gene (reference sequence). This CDR3 spans 14 amino acids. The V gene lost 4 bases and the J gene lost 3 bases, with 12 bases spanning the gap.

The rearrangement uses TRBV5-4 and TRBJ2-3; weak D call: TRBD2 (6 bases). Trimming took 2 bases from V and 2 from J, leaving 18 bases between them. CDR1 and CDR2 from the germline V gene are SGHNT and YYREEE (reference sequence). The CDR3 spans 17 residues. The chain's CDR3 is CASSFTRDSQITDTQYF. CDR3 in DNA: TGTGCCAGCAGCTTTACGAGGGACTCGCAGATCACAGATACGCAGTATTTT.

The gene calls are TRBV5-4 and TRBJ1-3; weak D call: TRBD1 (6 bases). V gave up 7 bases and J gave up 3 bases, with 26 bases separating them. The length of the CDR3 is 18 residues. CDR1 SGHNT and CDR2 YYREEE come from the germline V gene (reference sequence). DNA for the CDR3: TGTGCCAGCGCTAGAAGGTGGGGGCACCCCGAAAGTGGAAACACCATATATTTT. Encoded protein: CASARRWGHPESGNTIYF.

The V call is TRBV2, the J call TRBJ1-1; D not resolved. Germline V gene lookup returns CDR1 SNHLY and CDR2 FYNNEI. The V end was cut by 5 bases, the J end by 4 bases, with 11 bases between. The CDR3 is made up of 13 amino acids. CDR3 loop: CASSSTRGTEAFF. The CDR3 nucleotides are TGTGCCAGCAGTTCTACACGGGGCACTGAAGCTTTCTTT. The full variable domain, in which reference TRBV2 and TRBJ1-1 provide the parts outside the CDR3, is EPEVTQTPSHQVTQMGQEVILRCVPISNHLYFYWYRQILGQKVEFLVSFYNNEISEKSEIFDDQFSVERPDGSNFTLKIRSTKLEDSAMYFCASSSTRGTEAFFGQGTRLTVV.

The V and J genes are TRBV4-2 and TRBJ2-3, with D tentatively TRBD1 (6 bases). CDR3 size: 16 residues. Germline V gives CDR1 LGHNA, CDR2 YNFKEQ. Trimming cost V 3 bases and J 6 bases, with 19 bases left between them. Here the CDR3 reads CASSHADRSPRDTQYF. CDR3 bases: TGTGCCAGCAGCCACGCCGACAGGTCCCCAAGGGATACGCAGTATTTT.